This T cell receptor (beta chain) appears in the sequencing data of a study of cytomegalovirus exposure and HLA in healthy donors. Study context: Assignment to the Caucasian-associated ancestry cluster applied to 81% of the approximately 400 genotyped donors.

Primers for the PCR totalled 60 Vbeta and 13 Jbeta. Only in-frame clones appear in the TCRdb table, and some are missing; sequencing was by immunoSEQ multiplex PCR. The sample shows 120,000 or so clones, around 69% of them seen only once. The V gene's germline CDR1 is SGHTA and CDR2 FQGNSA. This CDR3 contains 13 residues. V lost 1 base and J lost 4, with 7 bases in between. This clonotype originated in a woman between 40 and 50 years old in good health and CMV-seropositive. The chain links TRBV7-2 to TRBJ1-1; possible D gene TRBD1, 5 bases. Sequenced: PBMCs. As DNA, the CDR3 is TGTGCCAGCAGCTTAGGGGGCATCACTGAAGCTTTCTTT. It yields the protein CASSLGGITEAFF.